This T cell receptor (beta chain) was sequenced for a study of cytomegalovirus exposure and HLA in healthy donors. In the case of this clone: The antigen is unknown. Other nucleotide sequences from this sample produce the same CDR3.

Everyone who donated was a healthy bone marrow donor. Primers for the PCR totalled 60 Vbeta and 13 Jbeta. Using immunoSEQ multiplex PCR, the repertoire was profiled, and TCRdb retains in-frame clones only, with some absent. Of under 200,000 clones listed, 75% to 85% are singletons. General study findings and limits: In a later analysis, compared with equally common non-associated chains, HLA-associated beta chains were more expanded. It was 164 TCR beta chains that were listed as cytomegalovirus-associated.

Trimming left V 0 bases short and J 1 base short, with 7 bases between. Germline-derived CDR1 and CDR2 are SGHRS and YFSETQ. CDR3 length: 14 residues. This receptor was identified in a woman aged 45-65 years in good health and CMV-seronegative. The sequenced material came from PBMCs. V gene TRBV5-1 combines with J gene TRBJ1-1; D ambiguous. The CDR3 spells CASSLEPGNTEAFF. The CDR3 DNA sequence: TGCGCCAGCAGCTTGGAGCCGGGGAACACTGAAGCTTTCTTT.